This T cell receptor (beta chain) was found in a study of cytomegalovirus exposure and HLA in healthy donors. Overall study findings and caveats: Productive rates of about 87% or about 30% were seen for most TCR beta V segments in an earlier analysis.

PCR used 60 Vbeta primers and 13 Jbeta primers. Repertoires were generated with immunoSEQ multiplex PCR, while TCRdb's copy carries only in-frame clones and drops some. The repertoire table contains 200,000 or so clones. To note about this clone: The antigen remains undetermined. No DNA is shown, since the ends of the CDR3 on it are uncertain; the CDR3 is the one TCRdb lists.

The CDR3 comprises 14 residues, both ends counted. The germline gives CDR1 LNHDA, CDR2 SQIVND (reference sequence). What was sequenced was PBMCs. The chain combines TRBV19 with TRBJ2-3; the table's D gene call, TRBD2, was not cross checked with the DNA. The receptor was derived from a girl aged 2-10 years in good health and CMV-seropositive. CDR3 protein: CASTSGTSEDTQYF.